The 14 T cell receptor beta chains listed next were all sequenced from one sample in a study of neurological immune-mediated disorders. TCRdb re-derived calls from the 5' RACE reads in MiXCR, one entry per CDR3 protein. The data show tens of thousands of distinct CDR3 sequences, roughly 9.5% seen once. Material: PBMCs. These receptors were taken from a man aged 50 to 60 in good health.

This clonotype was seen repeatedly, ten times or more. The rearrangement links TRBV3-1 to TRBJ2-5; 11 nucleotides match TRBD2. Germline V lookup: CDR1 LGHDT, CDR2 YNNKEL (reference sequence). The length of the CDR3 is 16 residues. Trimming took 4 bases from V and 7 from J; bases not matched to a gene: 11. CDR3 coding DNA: TGTGCCAGCAGCCCCGGACTAGCGGGCGGAGAGGGGACCCAGTACTTC. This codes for CASSPGLAGGEGTQYF.

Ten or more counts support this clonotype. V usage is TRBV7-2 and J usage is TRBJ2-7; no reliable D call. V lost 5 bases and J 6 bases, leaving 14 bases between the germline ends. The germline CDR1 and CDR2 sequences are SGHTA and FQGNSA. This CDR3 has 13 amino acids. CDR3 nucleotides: TGTGCCAGCAGCCCGACTTTGCTAGGCGAGCAGTACTTC. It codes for CASSPTLLGEQYF.

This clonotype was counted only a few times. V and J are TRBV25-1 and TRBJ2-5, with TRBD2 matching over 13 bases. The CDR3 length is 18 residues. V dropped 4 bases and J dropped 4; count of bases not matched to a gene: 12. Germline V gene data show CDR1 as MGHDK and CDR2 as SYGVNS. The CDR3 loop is CASSGTSGGASPGETQYF. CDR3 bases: TGTGCCAGCAGTGGAACTAGCGGGGGGGCCTCCCCGGGAGAGACCCAGTACTTC.

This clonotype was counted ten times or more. CDR3 protein: CASSLPPWTGGGGTEAFF. The CDR3 DNA reads TGTGCCAGCAGCCTCCCCCCGTGGACAGGGGGCGGAGGCACTGAAGCTTTCTTT. This chain connects TRBV4-2 to TRBJ1-1; 11 nucleotides align to TRBD1. The V gene's germline CDR1 is LGHNA and CDR2 YNFKEQ. The CDR3 sequence is 18 residues long. Trimming at V came to 4 bases and at J to 4 bases, leaving 14 bases not matched to a gene.

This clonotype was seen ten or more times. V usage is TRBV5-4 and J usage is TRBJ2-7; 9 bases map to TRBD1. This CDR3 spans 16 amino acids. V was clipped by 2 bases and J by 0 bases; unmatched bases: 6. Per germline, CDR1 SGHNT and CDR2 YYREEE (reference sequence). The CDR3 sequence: CASSFPGTGTSYEQYF. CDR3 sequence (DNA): TGTGCCAGCAGCTTCCCCGGGACAGGGACCTCCTACGAGCAGTACTTC.

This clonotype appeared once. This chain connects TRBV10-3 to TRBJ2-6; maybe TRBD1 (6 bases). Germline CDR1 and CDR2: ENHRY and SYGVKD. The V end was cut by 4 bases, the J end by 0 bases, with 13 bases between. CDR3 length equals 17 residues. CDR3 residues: CAISVGQSFSGANVLTF. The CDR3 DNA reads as TGTGCCATCAGTGTGGGACAATCGTTCTCTGGGGCCAACGTCCTGACTTTC.

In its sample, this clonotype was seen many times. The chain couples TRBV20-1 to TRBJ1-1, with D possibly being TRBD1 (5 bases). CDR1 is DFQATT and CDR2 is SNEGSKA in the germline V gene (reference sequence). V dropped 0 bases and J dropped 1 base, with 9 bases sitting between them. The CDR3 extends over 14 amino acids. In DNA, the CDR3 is TGCAGTGCTAGAGACGCCAGGGCGAACACTGAAGCTTTCTTT. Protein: CSARDARANTEAFF.

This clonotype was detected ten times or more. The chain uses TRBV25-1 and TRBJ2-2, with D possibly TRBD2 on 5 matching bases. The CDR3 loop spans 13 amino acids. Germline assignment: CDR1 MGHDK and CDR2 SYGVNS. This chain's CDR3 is CVVSGENTGELFF. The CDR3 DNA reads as TGTGTCGTTTCCGGGGAGAACACCGGGGAGCTGTTTTTT.

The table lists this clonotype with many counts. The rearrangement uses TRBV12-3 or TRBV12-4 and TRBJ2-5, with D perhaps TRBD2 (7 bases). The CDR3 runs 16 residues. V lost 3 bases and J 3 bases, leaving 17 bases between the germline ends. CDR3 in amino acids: CASSFGGAGAKETQYF. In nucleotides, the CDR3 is TGTGCCAGCAGTTTCGGTGGGGCGGGGGCTAAAGAGACCCAGTACTTC.

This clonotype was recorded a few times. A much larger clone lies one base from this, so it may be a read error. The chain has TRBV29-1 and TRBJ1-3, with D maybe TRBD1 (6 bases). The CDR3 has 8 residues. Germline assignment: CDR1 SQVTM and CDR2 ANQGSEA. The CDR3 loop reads CSVGQVNF. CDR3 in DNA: TGCAGCGTTGGACAGGTGAATTTT.

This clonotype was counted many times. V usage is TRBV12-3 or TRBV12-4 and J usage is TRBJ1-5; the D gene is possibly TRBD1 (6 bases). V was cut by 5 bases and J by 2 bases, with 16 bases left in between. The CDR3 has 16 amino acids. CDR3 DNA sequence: TGTGCCAGCAGTCCGGGGGGGGGCTCGGGCAATCAGCCCCAGCATTTT. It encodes CASSPGGGSGNQPQHF.

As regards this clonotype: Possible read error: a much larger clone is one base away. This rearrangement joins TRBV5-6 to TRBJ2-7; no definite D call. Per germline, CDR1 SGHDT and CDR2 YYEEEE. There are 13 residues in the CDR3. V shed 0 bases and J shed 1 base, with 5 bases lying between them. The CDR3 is CASSLVNSYEQYF. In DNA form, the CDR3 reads TGTGCCAGCAGCTTGGTTAATTCCTACGAGCAGTACTTC. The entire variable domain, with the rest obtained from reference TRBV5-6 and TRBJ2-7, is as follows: DAGVTQSPTHLIKTRGQQVTLRCSPKSGHDTVSWYQQALGQGPQFIFQYYEEEERQRGNFPDRFSGHQFPNYSSELNVNALLLGDSALYLCASSLVNSYEQYFGPGTRLTVT.

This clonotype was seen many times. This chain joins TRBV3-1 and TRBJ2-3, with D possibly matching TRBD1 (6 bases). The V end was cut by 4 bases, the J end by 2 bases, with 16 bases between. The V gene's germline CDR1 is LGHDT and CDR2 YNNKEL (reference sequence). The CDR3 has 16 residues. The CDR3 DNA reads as TGTGCCAGCAGCCCCTCGGGGACAAAATCCACAGATACGCAGTATTTT. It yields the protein CASSPSGTKSTDTQYF.

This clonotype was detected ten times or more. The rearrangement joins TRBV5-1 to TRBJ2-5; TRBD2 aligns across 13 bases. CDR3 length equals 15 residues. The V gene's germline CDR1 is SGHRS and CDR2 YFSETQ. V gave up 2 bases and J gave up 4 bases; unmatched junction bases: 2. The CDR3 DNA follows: TGCGCCAGCAGCTTTACTAGCGGGGGGGCAGAGACCCAGTACTTC. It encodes CASSFTSGGAETQYF.